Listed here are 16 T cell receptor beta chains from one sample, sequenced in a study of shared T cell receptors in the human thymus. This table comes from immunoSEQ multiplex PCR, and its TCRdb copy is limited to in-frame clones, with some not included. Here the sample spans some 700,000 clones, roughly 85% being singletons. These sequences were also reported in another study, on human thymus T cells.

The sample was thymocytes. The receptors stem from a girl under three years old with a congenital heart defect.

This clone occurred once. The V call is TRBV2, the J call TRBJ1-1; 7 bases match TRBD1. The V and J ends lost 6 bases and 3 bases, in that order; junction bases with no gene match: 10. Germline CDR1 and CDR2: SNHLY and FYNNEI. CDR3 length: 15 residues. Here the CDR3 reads CASRKQGFWDTEAFF. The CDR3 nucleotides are TGTGCCAGCAGGAAACAGGGGTTCTGGGACACTGAAGCTTTCTTT.

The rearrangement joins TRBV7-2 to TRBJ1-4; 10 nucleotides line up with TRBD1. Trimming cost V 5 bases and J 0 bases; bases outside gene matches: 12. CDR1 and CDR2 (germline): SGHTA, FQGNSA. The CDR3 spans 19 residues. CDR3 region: CASSLGPDRGNATNEKLFF. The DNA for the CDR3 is TGTGCCAGCAGCCTAGGGCCGGACAGGGGGAATGCAACTAATGAAAAACTGTTTTTT.

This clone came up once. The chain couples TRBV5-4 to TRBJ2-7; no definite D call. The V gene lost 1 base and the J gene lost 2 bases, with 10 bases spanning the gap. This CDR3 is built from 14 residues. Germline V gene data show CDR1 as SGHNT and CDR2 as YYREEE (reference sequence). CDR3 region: CASSLQRRPYEQYF. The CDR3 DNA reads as TGTGCCAGCAGCTTGCAACGGAGACCCTACGAGCAGTACTTC.

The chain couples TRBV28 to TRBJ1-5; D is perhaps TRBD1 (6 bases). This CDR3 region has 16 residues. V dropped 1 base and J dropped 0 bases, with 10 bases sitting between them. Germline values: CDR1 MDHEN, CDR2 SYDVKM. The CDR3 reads CASSLSGQYSNQPQHF. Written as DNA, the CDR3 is TGTGCCAGCAGTTTATCTGGACAGTATAGCAATCAGCCCCAGCATTTT.

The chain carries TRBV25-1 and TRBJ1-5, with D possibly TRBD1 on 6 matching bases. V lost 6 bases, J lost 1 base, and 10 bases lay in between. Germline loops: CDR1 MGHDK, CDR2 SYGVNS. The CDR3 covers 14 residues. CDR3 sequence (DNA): TGTGCCAGCAGCGCTCAGGGGAGCAATCAGCCCCAGCATTTT. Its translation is CASSAQGSNQPQHF.

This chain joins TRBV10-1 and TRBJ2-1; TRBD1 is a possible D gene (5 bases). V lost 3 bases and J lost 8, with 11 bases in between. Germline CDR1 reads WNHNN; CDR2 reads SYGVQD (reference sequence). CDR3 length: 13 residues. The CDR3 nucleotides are TGCGCCAGCAGTGATCAGGGATACGATGAGCAGTTCTTC. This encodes CASSDQGYDEQFF.

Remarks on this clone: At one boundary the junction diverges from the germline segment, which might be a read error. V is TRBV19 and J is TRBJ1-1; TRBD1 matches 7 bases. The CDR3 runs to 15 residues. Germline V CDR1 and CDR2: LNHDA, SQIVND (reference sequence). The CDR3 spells CASIIGGGVNTEAFF. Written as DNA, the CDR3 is TGTGCCAGTATTATAGGGGGCGGAGTGAACACTGAAGCTTTCTTT.

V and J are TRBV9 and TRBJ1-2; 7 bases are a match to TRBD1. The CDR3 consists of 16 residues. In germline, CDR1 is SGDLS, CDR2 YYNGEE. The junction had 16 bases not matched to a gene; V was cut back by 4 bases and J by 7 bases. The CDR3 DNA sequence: TGTGCCAGCAGCTCCCGCCCAGGACAGGCCGCGCGTGGCTACACCTTC. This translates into CASSSRPGQAARGYTF.

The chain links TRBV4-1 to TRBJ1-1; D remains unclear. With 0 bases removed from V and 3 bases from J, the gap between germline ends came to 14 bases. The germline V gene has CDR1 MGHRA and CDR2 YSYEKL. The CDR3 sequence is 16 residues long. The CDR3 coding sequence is TGCGCCAGCAGCCAAGATGGGCAGATTACAGACACTGAAGCTTTCTTT. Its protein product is CASSQDGQITDTEAFF.

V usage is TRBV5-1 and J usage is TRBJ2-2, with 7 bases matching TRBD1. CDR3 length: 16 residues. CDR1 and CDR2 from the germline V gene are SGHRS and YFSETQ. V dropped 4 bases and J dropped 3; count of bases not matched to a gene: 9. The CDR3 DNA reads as TGCGCCAGCAGCAACTACGACAGGGTAGACACCGGGGAGCTGTTTTTT. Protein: CASSNYDRVDTGELFF.

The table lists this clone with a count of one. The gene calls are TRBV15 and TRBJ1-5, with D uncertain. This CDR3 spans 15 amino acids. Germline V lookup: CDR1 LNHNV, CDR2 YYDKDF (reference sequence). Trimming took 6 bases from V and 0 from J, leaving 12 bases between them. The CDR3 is CATRCKTDSNQPQHF. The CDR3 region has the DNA TGTGCCACCAGGTGTAAGACTGATAGCAATCAGCCCCAGCATTTT.

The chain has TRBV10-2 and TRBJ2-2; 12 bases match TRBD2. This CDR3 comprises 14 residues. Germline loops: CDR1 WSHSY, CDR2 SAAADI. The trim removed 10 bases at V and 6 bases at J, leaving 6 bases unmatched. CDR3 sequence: CAIPSGGASGELFF. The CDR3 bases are TGCGCCATCCCTAGCGGGGGGGCCTCCGGGGAGCTGTTTTTT.

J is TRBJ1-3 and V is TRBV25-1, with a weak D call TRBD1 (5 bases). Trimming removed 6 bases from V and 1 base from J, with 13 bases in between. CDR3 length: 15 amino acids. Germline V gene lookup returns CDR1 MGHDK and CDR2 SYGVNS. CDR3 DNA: TGTGCCAGCAGCGCGTGGGGGGGTTCTGGAAACACCATATATTTT. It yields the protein CASSAWGGSGNTIYF. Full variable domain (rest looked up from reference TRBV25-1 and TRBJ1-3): EADIYQTPRYLVIGTGKKITLECSQTMGHDKMYWYQQDPGMELHLIHYSYGVNSTEKGDLSSESTVSRIRTEHFPLTLESARPSHTSQYLCASSAWGGSGNTIYFGEGSWLTVV.

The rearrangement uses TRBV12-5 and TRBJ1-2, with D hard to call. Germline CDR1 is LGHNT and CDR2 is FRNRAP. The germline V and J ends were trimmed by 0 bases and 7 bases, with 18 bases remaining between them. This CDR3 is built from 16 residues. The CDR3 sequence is CASGLVKRSSLIGYTF. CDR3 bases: TGTGCTAGTGGTTTGGTAAAGCGATCAAGCCTTATTGGCTACACCTTC.

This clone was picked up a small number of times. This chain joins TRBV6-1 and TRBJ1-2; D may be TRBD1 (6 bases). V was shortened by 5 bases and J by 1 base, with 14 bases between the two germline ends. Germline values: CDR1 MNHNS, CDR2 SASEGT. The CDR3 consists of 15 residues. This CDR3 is CASSSATGDNYGYTF. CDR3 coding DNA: TGTGCCAGCAGTTCGGCGACAGGAGATAACTATGGCTACACCTTC.

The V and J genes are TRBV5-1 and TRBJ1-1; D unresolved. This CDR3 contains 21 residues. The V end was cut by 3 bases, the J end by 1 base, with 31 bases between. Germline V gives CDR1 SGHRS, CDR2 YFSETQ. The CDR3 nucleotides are TGCGCCAGCAGCTCCTACCACTCCCCCTCGACACGATCTGGGAGGAACACTGAAGCTTTCTTT. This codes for CASSSYHSPSTRSGRNTEAFF.